This T cell receptor (beta chain) was documented in a study of cytomegalovirus exposure and HLA in healthy donors (TCRdb year 2017). Concerning the study at large: In an earlier analysis of 450 to 750 of the donors, 276 Gb of sequence data and some 120 million unique TCR beta sequences from about 179 million T cells were reported. An early release covering just under 650 HLA-typed donors comprised approximately 300 gigabases of sequencing data and around 86 million unique TCR sequences. Among the roughly 380 genotyped donors, under 90% belonged to the genetic ancestry cluster associated with self-reported Caucasian donors. The aim of the study was to test whether cataloging public T cell receptors could identify signatures of past pathogen exposure. The T cell repertoires of 666 subjects were profiled by immunosequencing and related to cytomegalovirus serostatus. In addition to the first cohort of roughly 670 subjects, a separate validation cohort of over 90 different subjects was used. To predict cytomegalovirus infection status, the study combined high-throughput TCR immunosequencing, statistical association of individual TCRs with disease status, and machine learning. A later analysis re-analyzed previously published TCR beta repertoires from 666 donors and added high-resolution HLA genotyping to study TCR occurrence patterns. Rather than using new phenotypic data, the later analysis identified candidate immune exposures from TCR beta sequences and from how often those sequences occurred across donors. An earlier analysis of some 500 of the donors applied high-throughput TCR beta sequencing to assess whether each TCR beta V gene segment acted as functional or pseudogenic. Alongside the repertoire data, information on donor age, sex, ethnicity and CMV serostatus was compiled. Genome-wide SNP genotypes for about three fifths of the 666 donors were used in a later genetic analysis, which treated that subset as a discovery cohort. Every repertoire in the discovery cohort had been generated on one and the same sequencing platform. HLA typing covered class I and class II loci at four-digit resolution. Typing coverage varied by locus: roughly 629-630 donors for A, B, C, DRB1 and DQB1; roughly 510 for DQA1; around 570 for DPA1; under 490 for DPB1. Several DR-DQ haplotypes were treated as single units for association and clustering because of strong linkage in the cohort. Among under 450 genotyped donors of the cohort, an average of approximately 230,000 unique TCR beta nucleotide sequences were sequenced per donor, approximately 20% of them non-productive. The study at large found these results: In a later analysis, several top co-occurrence clusters were reported to appear linked to parvovirus B19, influenza, CMV and Epstein-Barr virus. The study listed around 160 TCR beta chains as associated with cytomegalovirus. A later analysis found that HLA-associated TCR beta chains were more clonally expanded and had lower generation probabilities than equally common non-associated chains. The authors suggested that the approach could potentially be generalized to other disease states and immunological phenotypes. A cluster of highly shared sequence variants was judged likely to be a technical artifact of the sequencing pipeline. In an earlier analysis of some 550 of the donors, most TCR beta V segments were observed in productive rearrangements about 90% or about 30% of the time, broadly matching IMGT annotations. A later analysis associated approximately 17,000 TCR beta sequences with specific HLA alleles at a false discovery rate of 0.05. A further reported finding was that TCR beta sequences accurately predicted the HLA-A and HLA-B alleles for most subjects in the first cohort. According to a later analysis, most CMV-associated TCR beta chains appeared to be HLA-restricted, and the HLA associations seemed to be driven largely by CMV exposure. Because HLA typing was unavailable for some donors at each locus, only the typed subset was used in association tests. Because counts were too low, about 18 rarely observed V segments, including chromosome 9 orphons, were excluded from the earlier analysis of 587 of the donors. When HLA alleles, especially DR and DQ, strongly co-occurred, attributing TCR associations to individual alleles was difficult. Cytomegalovirus status was reported to be diagnosed by the classifier with high specificity and sensitivity in both the original and validation cohorts. Most TCR sequences were observed very rarely across donors, whereas some public TCRs were present in many individuals. Three of the identified cytomegalovirus-associated TCR beta chains were confirmed in vitro to be specific for cytomegalovirus antigens. This cohort had only TCR beta chains sequenced, and the lack of alpha or paired-chain data limited which features could be detected. In a later genetic analysis, a missense DCLRE1C variant was associated with V-gene and J-gene trimming of TCR beta chains, and the association was replicated in an independent cohort. Linkage disequilibrium might explain the correlated functional status among segregating V segments, but an unknown experimental factor could not be excluded. According to a later analysis, TCR association rates differed among HLA loci, with DRB1 alleles showing the most associated TCRs and HLA-C alleles showing the fewest. Some IMGT-functional V segments, including TRBV6-2 and TRBV6-3, could not be distinguished by the 87-base-pair reads and were therefore excluded. A later genetic analysis reported fewer N-insertions in productive TCRs among donors in an Asian-associated ancestry cluster than the roughly 700-donor mean. The presence/absence analyses assumed that sequencing depth was roughly uniform across donors, and that assumption may not be true. The only immune exposure information available for the cohort was CMV serostatus.

Spanning cysteine to phenylalanine, the CDR3 consists of 13 amino acids. Only the CDR3 DNA is retained, 39 bases long and in frame from the first base. Trimming leaves V shorter by 8 bases and J shorter by 4 bases, with the junction holding 3 bases beyond the gene matches. CDR1 is given as SGHRS and CDR2 as YFSETQ, both from the germline V gene. The cohort was made up of several hundred healthy bone marrow donors. At the time of sampling, every cohort member was nominally healthy, though immune exposures that went unrecorded were likely present. The donor tested CMV seronegative and was one of the 352 seronegative cohort members. Each donor provided a peripheral blood sample, and peripheral blood mononuclear cells were used for TCR beta sequencing. The Qiagen DNeasy Blood Extraction Kit was used to extract genomic DNA from the blood cell samples. A word on this clone: Its specific antigen is unknown. No base qualities exist here, and no much larger clone lies one base off it.

The protocol used for the library was the immunoSEQ multiplex PCR assay. The multiplex PCR relied on a mix of 60 forward primers for TCR Vbeta segments and 13 reverse primers for TCR Jbeta segments. Amplification of the CDR3 region of rearranged TCR beta genes was performed with a multiplex PCR assay on genomic DNA. On the Illumina HiSeq System, the amplified TCR beta libraries were sequenced as 87-base-pair reads. Under the source paper's analysis protocol: A later analysis counted about 80 million unique TCR beta chains across the 640 or so repertoires, and 10 million to 12 million of these chains were shared by at least two donors. A nearest-neighbor algorithm error-corrected the raw reads and collapsed the reads into unique sequences, merging closely related sequences to remove PCR and sequencing errors. Alignment of CDR3 sequences to IMGT reference sequences was used to assign V, D and J gene segments. For a sequence to be retained, a match of at least six nucleotides to both a V gene segment and a J gene segment was required. A rearrangement counted as productive if the CDR3 had no stop codons and remained in frame with V and J, and every other rearrangement counted as non-productive. Following IMGT convention, CDR3 was defined as the stretch from the second conserved V-encoded cysteine to the conserved J-encoded phenylalanine. In an earlier analysis of more than 550 of the donors, sequences lacking an unambiguous match to a single V gene segment were excluded. An earlier analysis of just under 600 of the donors called V segments functional above 56.7% productive rearrangements and segregating when the between-donor standard deviation exceeded 5%. A statistical classification framework was developed to diagnose cytomegalovirus status using the catalog of TCR beta chain sequences. A later analysis assigned V and J genes by comparing TCR nucleotide sequences with IMGT/GENE-DB human TR gene sequences. The TCRdist pipeline was used in a later analysis to assign CDR3 sequences and most-parsimonious VDJ recombination scenarios. In a later analysis, every TCR beta chain was defined by the combination of its CDR3 amino acid sequence and its V-gene family, and reads without a unique V-gene family were dropped. As a way to deal with suspected cross-contamination and a sequencing artifact, a later analysis dropped more than 500 nucleotide sequences that were highly shared and had low generation probability. In a later analysis, a clonal expansion index for each public chain was calculated from normalized within-repertoire ranks of inferred template counts. In a later analysis, generation probabilities were computed with a VDJ recombination model fitted to out-of-frame rearrangements, and the resulting probabilities were checked against IGoR. In a later analysis, TCR-TCR, TCR-HLA and TCR-CMV co-occurrence was scored with hypergeometric tests, and a repertoire-size bias correction was applied to TCR pairs. A later analysis estimated false discovery rates by permuting HLA or CMV assignments 20 times. In a later analysis, co-occurring TCRs were grouped with DBSCAN, and TCRdist sequence similarity was added when clustering was performed within HLA-allele-positive subsets. Repertoires with fewer than 30,000 or more than 120,000 public chains, plus five repertoires with anomalous nucleotide sharing, were excluded from co-occurrence clustering. Not all clones reach the TCRdb copy of this immuneACCESS table, which keeps in-frame sequences only. Checked studies attribute under half of the gap to unresolved V genes and leave the rest unexplained. The V and J calls and the clone size are those of that table, but D and trimming were determined from the DNA. This sample lists 120,000 to 150,000 clones; roughly 80% were detected once. The ten most abundant clones make up around 1.7% of the sample.

This TCR came from a female donor in good health and CMV-seronegative. The chain uses TRBV5-1 and TRBJ2-1; 10 bases in the junction line up with TRBD1. Sequenced: PBMCs. The DNA reads TGCGCCAGTTGGACAGGGGGGTACAATGAGCAGTTCTTC. Its translation is CASWTGGYNEQFF.